This T cell receptor (beta chain) was sequenced for a study of blood T cell repertoires in COVID-19. Study information: Sites across the United States, Italy and Spain contributed samples from acute and convalescent COVID-19. T cells, B-cell-depleted T cells, or PBMCs supplied cDNA or gDNA.

Trimming stripped 5 bases from V and 1 base from J, with 11 bases between. The germline CDR1 and CDR2 sequences are GTSNPN and SVGIG (reference sequence). This CDR3 is 13 amino acids long. Sequencing used immunoSEQ multiplex PCR; TCRdb keeps in-frame clones, though not all of them. The sample includes over 200,000 clones, over 80% of them seen just once. V is TRBV30 and J is TRBJ1-2, with D tentatively TRBD1 (5 bases). The TCR was taken from a human donor in a cohort sampled during active COVID-19. Sequenced sample: peripheral blood. The DNA for the CDR3 is TGTGCCTGGGGGGACGGGATTAACTATGGCTACACCTTC. It specifies CAWGDGINYGYTF.